This entry features one T cell receptor (beta chain) sequence. The data derive from a study of blood T cell repertoires in COVID-19. Study-level background: COVID-19 samples from acute and convalescent phases originated in the United States, Italy and Spain. Sources were T cells, B-cell-depleted T cells, or PBMCs; the material itself was cDNA or gDNA.

Source study methods: By means of reference gene primer amplification, nucleated cell counts were estimated. Produced via immunoSEQ multiplex PCR; TCRdb's table is partial and in-frame only. V and J calls plus clone size are reproduced from that table; the DNA served to infer D and trimming. The table lists about 19,000 clones, around nine tenths of them singletons. Trimming left V 3 bases short and J 0 bases short, with 11 bases between. The CDR3 totals 15 residues. The V gene's germline CDR1 is KGHSH and CDR2 LQKENI. What was sequenced was peripheral blood. This receptor was obtained from a human donor in a cohort sampled during active COVID-19. The gene calls are TRBV18 and TRBJ1-2; no clear D. The CDR3 loop reads CASSPPGDTNYGYTF. The DNA for the CDR3 is TGTGCCAGCTCACCTCCCGGGGATACTAACTATGGCTACACCTTC. Together with reference TRBV18 and TRBJ1-2, the CDR3 gives the full variable domain: NAGVMQNPRHLVRRRGQEARLRCSPMKGHSHVYWYRQLPEEGLKFMVYLQKENIIDESGMPKERFSAEFPKEGPSILRIQQVVRGDSAAYFCASSPPGDTNYGYTFGSGTRLTVV.